This entry describes one T cell receptor beta chain. Trimming pared 7 bases from V and 1 base from J, leaving 19 bases between. Looked up from germline, CDR1 is SEHNR and CDR2 is FQNEAQ (reference sequence). CDR3 length: 16 amino acids. Using immunoSEQ multiplex PCR, the repertoire was profiled, and TCRdb retains in-frame clones only, with some absent. The sample consists of roughly 86,000 clones, 60% to 70% of them appearing once. The data are from a study of shared clonotypes between healthy human individuals. Sequencing input: memory CD8+ T cells sorted from blood. Subset defined: CD45RO+ cells pooled with CCR7-negative TemRA cells. The rearrangement joins TRBV7-9 to TRBJ1-2; tentative D call: TRBD1 (5 bases). This TCR was recovered from a man aged 30 to 45 in good health. The CDR3 here is CASTRVWDGNNYGYTF. DNA for the CDR3: TGTGCCAGCACCCGTGTATGGGACGGGAATAACTATGGCTACACCTTC.